Each of the 5 T cell receptor beta chains below was sequenced from the same sample in a study of cytomegalovirus exposure and HLA in healthy donors. It was with 60 Vbeta and 13 Jbeta primers that the PCR ran. The data were produced by immunoSEQ multiplex PCR, yet TCRdb's version contains in-frame clones alone and is incomplete. The sample carries under 110,000 clones, 75% recorded once. Input material: PBMCs. The source is a man aged 45-60 years in good health and CMV-seronegative.

A few counts support this clone. The rearrangement joins TRBV4-1 to TRBJ1-1; tentative D call: TRBD1 (5 bases). The CDR3 consists of 14 residues. The ends were cut back, 4 bases at V and 5 bases at J, with 14 bases in the middle. Germline V lookup: CDR1 MGHRA, CDR2 YSYEKL. The CDR3 region is CASSRVGGETEAFF. CDR3 coding DNA: TGCGCCAGCAGCCGCGTCGGGGGAGAGACTGAAGCTTTCTTT.

This clone came up a few times. The chain carries TRBV29-1 and TRBJ2-5, with a possible D match to TRBD1 (6 bases). This CDR3 is 14 amino acids long. Trimming took off 4 bases at V and 0 bases at J, with 12 bases between the two ends. The germline CDR1 and CDR2 sequences are SQVTM and ANQGSEA. CDR3 amino acids: CSVAGTLYQETQYF. CDR3 DNA sequence: TGCAGCGTTGCCGGGACACTGTACCAAGAGACCCAGTACTTC.

The chain is built from TRBV5-1 and TRBJ2-1; 12 positions agree with TRBD2. Germline V gives CDR1 SGHRS, CDR2 YFSETQ. The V segment lost 0 bases and the J segment 10 bases; nucleotides outside the gene matches: 2. The CDR3 is 14 residues long. This chain's CDR3 is CASSLDLAGGEQFF. The CDR3 DNA sequence: TGCGCCAGCAGCTTGGACCTAGCGGGGGGGGAGCAGTTCTTC.

J is TRBJ1-2 and V is TRBV28; the match to TRBD1 covers 9 bases. V was clipped by 6 bases and J by 4 bases; unmatched bases: 9. The CDR3 has 15 residues. In germline, CDR1 is MDHEN, CDR2 SYDVKM. CDR3 DNA: TGTGCCAGCAGCCGTCGACAGGGGGTGGGCTATGGCTACACCTTC. It is translated as CASSRRQGVGYGYTF.

The chain links TRBV4-2 to TRBJ1-5; tentatively, D is TRBD1 (6 bases). Trimming cost V 5 bases and J 4 bases, with 9 bases left between them. From germline, CDR1 is LGHNA and CDR2 YNFKEQ. The CDR3 has 13 amino acids. The CDR3 DNA reads as TGTGCCAGCAGCTGGGGGCGGAATCAGCCCCAGCATTTT. Translating it yields CASSWGRNQPQHF.